This entry concerns a single T cell receptor beta chain. Antigen: not known. Germline V gene sequence: CDR1 LGHDT, CDR2 YNNKEL (reference sequence). CDR3 length equals 16 residues. V lost 4 bases, J lost 1 base, and 7 bases stayed unmatched. The sample belongs to a study of T cells after yellow fever vaccination. Study at large: Fractions low in cell number were prepared with SMART-Seq v4 Ultra Low Input. Whole-study results and caveats: At approximately 95% for CD4 and 75% to 90% for CD8, most primary-vaccination clones showed up again after the booster. Some clonotypes, a small share, were shared between CD4 and CD8 compartments.

5'RACE template switching added a universal primer site and UMIs to TCR cDNA. In TCRdb, the 5' RACE reads were re-called with MiXCR into one record per CDR3 protein. Of approximately 300,000 distinct CDR3 sequences listed, about 10% are singletons. This TCR derives from a man younger than 30 who received the YFV17D yellow fever vaccine. Sequenced material: CD4+ T cells sorted from PBMCs, taken 45 days after the yellow fever booster vaccination. J is TRBJ2-1 and V is TRBV3-1, with TRBD1 matching over 7 bases. The CDR3, as DNA: TGTGCCAGCAGCCGGAAGGGGGCAGGGTCCTACAATGAGCAGTTCTTC. Translated: CASSRKGAGSYNEQFF.